The present T cell receptor (beta chain) was sequenced within a study of response to subunit inactivated influenza vaccine (dated by TCRdb to 2016 to 2019). Regarding the research as a whole: Deep quantitative T cell receptor repertoire profiling was used in the study to track responses to a trivalent subunit inactivated influenza vaccine. What the research found in general, with its limitations: The authors proposed that each seasonal influenza vaccination may bring in only a limited number of new T cells.

Cut back by 6 bases and 2 bases, the V and J ends lie 16 bases apart. The germline V gene supplies CDR1 MNHEY and CDR2 SVGEGT. The CDR3 sequence holds 15 residues, the cysteine and phenylalanine included. This entry keeps only the CDR3 DNA: 45 bases, framed from base 1. Note on this clonotype: The antigen this receptor binds is unknown. There are no base qualities to consult, and no much larger clone falls within one base.

The method was RT-PCR. TCRdb lists the instrument as Illumina HiSeq 2500. TCRdb handled the public reads itself, with Q25 trimming in fastp and clone calling in MiXCR, and kept productive beta chains. Entries are consolidated by CDR3 protein sequence, retaining the most common genes and DNA. The sample data list 150,000 to 200,000 distinct CDR3 sequences, and approximately 12% of these were observed just once. Approximately 30% of the sample lies in the top ten. This sample was also put to use in a study of T cells expressing NK-cell markers. As the second paper documents: TCR beta cDNA libraries were made by 5'RACE template switching that added a universal primer site and unique molecular identifiers. Three sorted T-cell subsets (CD3+CD56+NKG2C+, CD3+CD56+NKG2C- and CD3+CD56-NKG2C+) from eight donors had their TCR beta-chain repertoires profiled. Of the eight sequenced donors, seven were found to be HCMV-seropositive and one was found to be HCMV-seronegative. To restrict sorting to alphabetaTCR-expressing T cells, an anti-gammadeltaTCR antibody was added in several experiments. In roughly 6 donors, the dominant CD3+CD56+NKG2C+ clonotypes ranked among the top 10 CD8+ clonotypes, making up roughly 1.0-8% of CD8+ T cells. Those dominant clonotypes were again the most abundant among CD3+CD56-NKG2C+ cells in a handful of donors, at about 25-65%. Whether the expanded NKG2C-expressing T cell clones were specific for HCMV antigens remained unclear. The study sequenced eight donors, all healthy volunteers chosen at random: three men and five women. HCMV serostatus was determined by detecting HCMV-specific IgG in serum with a commercial ELISA kit. Ficoll density gradient centrifugation was used to isolate peripheral blood mononuclear cells from blood. Magnetic immunoseparation with Miltenyi isolation kits was used to isolate CD4+ and CD8+ T cells from PBMC. Synthesis of cDNA was primed from the TCR beta constant segment and was followed by two consecutive PCR amplification steps. Illumina HiSeq 2000/2500, MiSeq or NextSeq was used to sequence libraries as 2 x 150 bp reads. Reads were demultiplexed and grouped by UMI with MIGEC, and clonotypes were assembled and quantified with MiTCR. Only TCR cDNA sequences supported by at least two reads were kept to exclude erroneous sequences. The tcR package was used for downstream repertoire analysis, and clonotypes were matched across fractions by CDR3 nucleotide sequence plus V segment. VDJmatch was used to annotate antigen specificity against VDJdb, with one amino acid substitution allowed in CDR3.

The rearrangement combines TRBV6-2 or TRBV6-3 with TRBJ1-2, with no confidently assigned D gene. The sequencing here drew on CD8+ T cells sorted from PBMCs, taken approximately 12 days after vaccination. The TCR was taken from a man aged 45-65 years who received an inactivated influenza vaccine. Donor details come from another sample of the same person, matched by shared clones. The CDR3 loop reads CASSPIAPSNYGYTF. In nucleotide form, the sequence is TGTGCCAGCAGCCCCATAGCCCCATCAAACTATGGCTACACCTTC.